One sample yielded the 16 T cell receptor beta chains listed below, sequenced in a study of cytomegalovirus exposure and HLA in healthy donors (dated by TCRdb to the late 2010s). Libraries were constructed by the immunoSEQ multiplex PCR assay. The multiplex PCR relied on a mix of 60 forward primers for TCR Vbeta segments and 13 reverse primers for TCR Jbeta segments. TCRdb re-hosts the immuneACCESS table, in-frame sequences only. Its copies lack some clones; in the studies checked, an unresolved V gene accounts for under half of them, and the cause for the rest is not known. In this sample the table shows 180,000 or so clones, 65% to 80% of which occur a single time. Under 2.5% of the sample rests with the top ten. Sample: PBMCs. Receptor source: a woman younger than 45 in good health and CMV-seropositive.

The sample holds one count of this clone. The gene calls are TRBV29-1 and TRBJ2-5; the match to TRBD2 covers 10 bases. The CDR3 runs 15 residues. Germline V gene sequence: CDR1 SQVTM, CDR2 ANQGSEA. With 5 bases clipped from V and 0 bases from J, the junction kept 6 bases outside the gene matches. CDR3 sequence (DNA): TGCAGCGTTCCTAGCGGGGGCTGGTACCAAGAGACCCAGTACTTC. Amino acid sequence: CSVPSGGWYQETQYF.

This sequence joins TRBV19 and TRBJ2-3; 10 bases fit TRBD2. CDR1 and CDR2 from the germline V gene are LNHDA and SQIVND (reference sequence). The CDR3 totals 16 residues. V lost 5 bases, J lost 4 bases, and 9 bases stayed unmatched. The CDR3 nucleotides are TGTGCCAGTAGTCCCCTCAGCGGGGGGGAAGCAGATACGCAGTATTTT. Translating it yields CASSPLSGGEADTQYF.

This sequence joins TRBV4-3 and TRBJ1-2; TRBD1 matches at 10 bases. After removal of 1 base from V and 1 base from J, the junction contained 6 bases not matched to a gene. Germline CDR1 reads LGHNA; CDR2 reads YSLEER. The CDR3 consists of 17 residues. CDR3 in amino acids: CASSQVGTGEVNYGYTF. CDR3 bases: TGCGCCAGCAGCCAAGTCGGGACAGGGGAAGTTAACTATGGCTACACCTTC.

This clone occurred a few times. The chain has TRBV10-3 and TRBJ1-3; 10 bases match TRBD1. The CDR3 is 17 amino acids. V gave up 8 bases and J gave up 4 bases; unmatched junction bases: 14. Looked up from germline, CDR1 is ENHRY and CDR2 is SYGVKD. CDR3 sequence: CAIRFPGTGVSGNTIYF. The CDR3 DNA follows: TGTGCCATCCGCTTCCCCGGGACAGGGGTGTCCGGAAACACCATATATTTT.

This rearrangement joins TRBV27 to TRBJ1-5; TRBD1 aligns across 10 bases. This CDR3 is 17 amino acids long. Per the germline V gene, CDR1 is MNHEY and CDR2 is SMNVEV (reference sequence). The V segment lost 2 bases and the J segment 2 bases; nucleotides outside the gene matches: 6. The CDR3 spells CASSLRQGARRNQPQHF. CDR3 nucleotides: TGTGCCAGCAGTTTACGACAGGGGGCGCGTCGCAATCAGCCCCAGCATTTT.

The V call is TRBV29-1, the J call TRBJ2-5; D might be TRBD1 (6 bases). The germline gives CDR1 SQVTM, CDR2 ANQGSEA. This CDR3 comprises 12 residues. V lost 7 bases, J lost 11 bases, and 20 bases lay in between. CDR3 nucleotide sequence: TGCAGCGGGGTAACAGGGTACATGGAGCAGTACTTC. It yields the protein CSGVTGYMEQYF. Complete variable domain (other parts from reference TRBV29-1 and TRBJ2-5): SAVISQKPSRDICQRGTSLTIQCQVDSQVTMMFWYRQQPGQSLTLIATANQGSEATYESGFVIDKFPISRPNLTFSTLTVSNMSPEDSSIYLCSGVTGYMEQYFGPGTRLLVL.

The chain uses TRBV6-1 and TRBJ2-2, with 12 bases identical to TRBD1. There are 16 residues in the CDR3. J lost 7 bases, V lost 2 bases, and 5 bases had no gene match. Germline CDR1 and CDR2: MNHNS and SASEGT. DNA for the CDR3: TGTGCCAGCAGTGAATGGGGACAGGGGGCCGGCGGGGAGCTGTTTTTT. Translating gives CASSEWGQGAGGELFF.

This chain links TRBV6-1 with TRBJ1-2; the match to TRBD1 covers 11 bases. This CDR3 is built from 17 residues. V lost 4 bases, J lost 6 bases, and 13 bases stayed unmatched. Germline-derived CDR1 and CDR2 are MNHNS and SASEGT. CDR3 DNA: TGTGCCAGCAGTGTGAGACCGGGACAGGGGGGAGTGGATGGCTACACCTTC. Translated, it gives CASSVRPGQGGVDGYTF.

CDR3 coding DNA: TGTGCCAGCAGCGGCTACGGACTAACAGATACGCAGTATTTT. Its protein product is CASSGYGLTDTQYF. The chain is built from TRBV9 and TRBJ2-3; D might be TRBD2 (6 bases). CDR1 is SGDLS, CDR2 YYNGEE, per germline. V dropped 3 bases and J dropped 3 bases, with 11 bases sitting between them. The CDR3 has 14 amino acids.

J is TRBJ2-3 and V is TRBV7-9; 8 bases map to TRBD2. The junction had 4 bases not matched to a gene; V was cut back by 5 bases and J by 3 bases. The germline gives CDR1 SEHNR, CDR2 FQNEAQ (reference sequence). This CDR3 comprises 14 residues. The CDR3 is CASSLGLGTDTQYF. In DNA form, the CDR3 reads TGTGCCAGCAGCCTGGGACTAGGAACAGATACGCAGTATTTT. The variable domain in full, with the rest retrieved from reference TRBV7-9 and TRBJ2-3, is DTGVSQNPRHKITKRGQNVTFRCDPISEHNRLYWYRQTLGQGPEFLTYFQNEAQLEKSRLLSDRFSAERPKGSFSTLEIQRTEQGDSAMYLCASSLGLGTDTQYFGPGTRLTVL.

The V and J genes are TRBV2 and TRBJ1-1; D is ambiguous. Germline V gene sequence: CDR1 SNHLY, CDR2 FYNNEI. This CDR3 contains 13 residues. Deletions cut 7 bases from V and 8 bases from J, with 17 bases between. CDR3 DNA: TGTGCCAGCACGGGGTTGAGCGATCTGGAAGCTTTCTTT. Translating gives CASTGLSDLEAFF.

The gene calls are TRBV11-3 and TRBJ1-3; the match to TRBD1 covers 7 bases. CDR1 is SGHNT, CDR2 YENEEA, per germline. Losses at the gene ends were 2 bases for V and 0 bases for J; bases not matched to a gene: 7. This CDR3 is built from 17 residues. This CDR3 is CASSLNPRTGSGNTIYF. For the CDR3, the DNA is TGTGCCAGCAGCTTAAACCCTAGGACAGGCTCTGGAAACACCATATATTTT.

The chain carries TRBV5-1 and TRBJ2-4, with a weak D call TRBD2 (7 bases). The CDR3 runs to 19 residues. CDR1 and CDR2 (germline): SGHRS, YFSETQ. The ends were cut back, 0 bases at V and 8 bases at J, with 27 bases in the middle. The CDR3 region is CASSLAEGESGGTVDIQYF. The CDR3 DNA reads TGCGCCAGCAGCTTGGCCGAGGGGGAGTCGGGGGGCACGGTCGACATTCAGTACTTC.

There are a few counts of this clone. This chain uses TRBV7-2 with TRBJ2-4; D perhaps matches TRBD2 (6 bases). Looked up from germline, CDR1 is SGHTA and CDR2 is FQGNSA. There are 14 residues in the CDR3. Trimming took off 5 bases at V and 0 bases at J, with 8 bases between the two ends. The CDR3 sequence is CASSPSEAKNIQYF. In DNA form, the CDR3 reads TGTGCCAGCAGCCCTAGCGAAGCCAAAAACATTCAGTACTTC.

This chain uses TRBV27 with TRBJ1-5; tentative D call: TRBD1 (5 bases). The CDR3 contains 16 residues. Deletions cut 3 bases from V and 11 bases from J, with 23 bases between. From germline, CDR1 is MNHEY and CDR2 SMNVEV (reference sequence). This CDR3 reads CASSFDSWEGSRSQHF. Here the CDR3 DNA reads TGTGCCAGCAGTTTTGACAGCTGGGAGGGTAGTAGGTCCCAGCATTTT.

This chain joins TRBV28 and TRBJ1-6; 8 positions agree with TRBD1. J gave up 11 bases and V 3 bases, and 6 bases lay outside the gene matches. Germline V CDR1 and CDR2: MDHEN, SYDVKM. This CDR3 region has 14 residues. CDR3 in amino acids: CASSLARQGPPLHF. In DNA form, the CDR3 reads TGTGCCAGCAGTTTGGCAAGACAGGGGCCACCCCTCCACTTT.